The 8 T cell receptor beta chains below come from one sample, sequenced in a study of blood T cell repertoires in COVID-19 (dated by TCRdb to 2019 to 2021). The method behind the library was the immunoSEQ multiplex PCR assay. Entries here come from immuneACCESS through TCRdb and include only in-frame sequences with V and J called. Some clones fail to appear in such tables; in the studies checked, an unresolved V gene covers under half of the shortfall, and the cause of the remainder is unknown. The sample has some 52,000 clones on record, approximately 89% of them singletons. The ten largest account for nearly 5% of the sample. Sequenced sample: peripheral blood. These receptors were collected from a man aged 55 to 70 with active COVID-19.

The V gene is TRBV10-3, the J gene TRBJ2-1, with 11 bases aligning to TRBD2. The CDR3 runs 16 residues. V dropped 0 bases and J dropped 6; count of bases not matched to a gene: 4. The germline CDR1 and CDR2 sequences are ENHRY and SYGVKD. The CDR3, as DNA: TGTGCCATCAGTGAGTCCACTAGCGGGAGTATCAATGAGCAGTTCTTC. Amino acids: CAISESTSGSINEQFF.

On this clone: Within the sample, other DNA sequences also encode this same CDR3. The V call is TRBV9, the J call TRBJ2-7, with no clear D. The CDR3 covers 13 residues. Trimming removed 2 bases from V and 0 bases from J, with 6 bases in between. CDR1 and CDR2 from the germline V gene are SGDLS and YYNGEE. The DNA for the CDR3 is TGTGCCAGCAGCGTGGGCAGCTCCTACGAGCAGTACTTC. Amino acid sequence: CASSVGSSYEQYF.

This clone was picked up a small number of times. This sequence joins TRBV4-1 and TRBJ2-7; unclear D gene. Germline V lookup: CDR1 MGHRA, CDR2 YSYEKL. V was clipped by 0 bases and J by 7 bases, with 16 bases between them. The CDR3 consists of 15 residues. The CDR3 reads CASSQDRVRSDEQYF. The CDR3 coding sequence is TGCGCCAGCAGCCAAGATCGGGTACGCTCGGATGAGCAGTACTTC.

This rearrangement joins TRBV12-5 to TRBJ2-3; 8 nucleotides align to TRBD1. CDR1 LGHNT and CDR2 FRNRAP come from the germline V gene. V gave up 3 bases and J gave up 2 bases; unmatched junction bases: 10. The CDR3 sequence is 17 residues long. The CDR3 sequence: CASGFRFWDRNTDTQYF. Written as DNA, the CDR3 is TGTGCTAGTGGTTTTCGTTTTTGGGACAGGAACACAGATACGCAGTATTTT.

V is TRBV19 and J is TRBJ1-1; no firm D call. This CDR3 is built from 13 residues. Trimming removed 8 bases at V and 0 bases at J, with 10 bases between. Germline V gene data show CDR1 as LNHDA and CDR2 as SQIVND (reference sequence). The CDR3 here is CASSVRMNTEAFF. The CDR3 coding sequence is TGTGCCAGTTCCGTGCGAATGAACACTGAAGCTTTCTTT.

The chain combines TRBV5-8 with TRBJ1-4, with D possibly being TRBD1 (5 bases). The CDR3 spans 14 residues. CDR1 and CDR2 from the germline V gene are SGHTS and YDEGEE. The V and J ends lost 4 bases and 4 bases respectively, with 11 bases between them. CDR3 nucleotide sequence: TGTGCCAGCAGCGCGGGACCCCATAATGAAAAACTGTTTTTT. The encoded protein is CASSAGPHNEKLFF.

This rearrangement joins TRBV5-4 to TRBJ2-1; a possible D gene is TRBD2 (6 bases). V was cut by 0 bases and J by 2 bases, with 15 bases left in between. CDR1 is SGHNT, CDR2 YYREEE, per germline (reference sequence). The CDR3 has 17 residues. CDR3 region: CASSLASAGRTYNEQFF. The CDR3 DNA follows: TGTGCCAGCAGCTTGGCTTCGGCGGGGAGGACCTACAATGAGCAGTTCTTC.

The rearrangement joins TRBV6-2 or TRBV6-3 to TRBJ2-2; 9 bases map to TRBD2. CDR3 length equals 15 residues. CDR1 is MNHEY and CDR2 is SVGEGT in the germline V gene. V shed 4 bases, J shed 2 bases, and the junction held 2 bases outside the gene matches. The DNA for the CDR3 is TGTGCCAGCAGTTTACTAGCGGGTAACACCGGGGAGCTGTTTTTT. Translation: CASSLLAGNTGELFF.